The sequence of this T cell receptor (beta chain) was determined in a study of technical replicates of blood from several donors. Clones were sequenced by immunoSEQ multiplex PCR, and TCRdb holds only the in-frame ones, with some missing. The table lists 65,000 to 85,000 clones, 90% to 95% of them singletons. Per germline, CDR1 MDHEN and CDR2 SYDVKM. The CDR3 consists of 13 residues. Trimming removed 7 bases from V and 0 bases from J, with 9 bases in between. The sequencing sample was made of T cells isolated from PBMCs. The V and J genes are TRBV28 and TRBJ1-2; no firm D call. The clonotype was recovered from a human donor in good health. DNA of the CDR3: TGTGCCAGCACCCTAACCCCTAACTATGGCTACACCTTC. Protein: CASTLTPNYGYTF.